The 16 T cell receptor beta chains in this list originate from one sample, sequenced in a study of identical twins. One entry per CDR3 protein, called by TCRdb with MiXCR from the 5' RACE reads. This table holds about 690,000 distinct CDR3 sequences, about 20% found once. This sample also belongs to another study, concerning T cells expressing NK-cell markers.

The sequenced sample was PBMCs. The receptors here all came from a woman between 18 and 30 years old in good health.

This clonotype has just a few counts. The chain uses TRBV10-3 and TRBJ1-6, with TRBD1 matching 7 bases. Germline assignment: CDR1 ENHRY and CDR2 SYGVKD. The V segment lost 8 bases and the J segment 7 bases; nucleotides outside the gene matches: 8. The CDR3 has 14 residues. The CDR3 coding sequence is TGTGCCATCTCGATTACAGGGGAAAATTCACCCCTCCACTTT. Amino acid sequence: CAISITGENSPLHF.

The CDR3 nucleotides are TGTGCCGGCCGGGCGAGCGCTACAACCTACGAGCAGTACTTC. Encoded protein: CAGRASATTYEQYF. This chain links TRBV6-1 with TRBJ2-7; D call uncertain. The CDR3 is 14 amino acids. Germline values: CDR1 MNHNS, CDR2 SASEGT. The V end lost 11 bases, the J end lost 2 bases, and 19 bases lay between the germline ends.

This clonotype was counted a few times. The chain links TRBV6-5 to TRBJ2-2, with 8 positions matching TRBD1. This CDR3 has 18 amino acids. Per the germline V gene, CDR1 is MNHEY and CDR2 is SVGAGI. With V trimmed by 2 bases and J by 4 bases, 12 bases remained unmatched. For the CDR3, the DNA is TGTGCCAGCAGTTACGCCCGCCCGGCAGGGGGCTTCACCGGGGAGCTGTTTTTT. Translating gives CASSYARPAGGFTGELFF.

The chain combines TRBV29-1 with TRBJ1-1; tentative D call: TRBD1 (5 bases). The germline V gene has CDR1 SQVTM and CDR2 ANQGSEA. Trimming cost V 6 bases and J 2 bases, with 7 bases left between them. The CDR3 runs to 11 residues. The CDR3 DNA sequence: TGCAGCGTAGGGGTAAACACTGAAGCTTTCTTT. It specifies CSVGVNTEAFF.

The chain carries TRBV12-3 or TRBV12-4 and TRBJ1-6; D not resolved. The CDR3 has 15 residues. V lost 4 bases to trimming and J lost 7 bases, with 14 bases between them. CDR3 sequence reads: CASSYFGNINSPLHF. The CDR3 DNA reads as TGTGCCAGCAGTTATTTCGGGAATATCAATTCACCCCTCCACTTT.

The genes are TRBV4-3 and TRBJ2-2, with unresolved D. Germline V gene data show CDR1 as LGHNA and CDR2 as YSLEER. The length of the CDR3 is 16 residues. V gave up 0 bases and J gave up 3 bases, with 11 bases separating them. The DNA for the CDR3 is TGCGCCAGCAGCCAAGAATGGCGCAGCTACACCGGGGAGCTGTTTTTT. This gives the protein CASSQEWRSYTGELFF.

This clonotype occurred many times. The chain employs TRBV6-5 and TRBJ1-3, with TRBD1 identical over 7 bases. Losses at the gene ends were 2 bases for V and 8 bases for J; bases not matched to a gene: 15. The CDR3 is 17 amino acids. Germline V lookup: CDR1 MNHEY, CDR2 SVGAGI. The CDR3 spells CASSYRPWTGPQYTIYF. The CDR3 DNA reads as TGTGCCAGCAGTTACCGACCTTGGACAGGCCCCCAGTACACCATATATTTT.

The chain recombines TRBV5-1 with TRBJ2-7; a weak D match, TRBD1 (6 bases). V was shortened by 2 bases and J by 0 bases, with 12 bases between the two germline ends. CDR3 length equals 15 residues. The V gene's germline CDR1 is SGHRS and CDR2 YFSETQ. In nucleotides, the CDR3 is TGCGCCAGCAGCTTAGACTGGACAGACTCCTACGAGCAGTACTTC. Its translation is CASSLDWTDSYEQYF.

This clonotype appeared many times. Relative to the germline gene, one junction end is altered; a read error may explain this. The chain employs TRBV5-1 and TRBJ2-1; 7 bases map to TRBD2. The germline V gene encodes CDR1 SGHRS and CDR2 YFSETQ. The CDR3 covers 13 residues. CDR3 sequence reads: CASSLGLGNEQFF. CDR3 DNA sequence: TGTGCCAGCAGCCTAGGACTAGGCAATGAGCAGTTCTTC.

The chain links TRBV5-1 to TRBJ2-3; no definite D call. CDR3 length equals 15 residues. Germline assignment: CDR1 SGHRS and CDR2 YFSETQ. The V end was cut by 0 bases, the J end by 2 bases, with 10 bases between. The CDR3 region is CASSLVSSTTDTQYF. The CDR3 DNA reads TGCGCCAGCAGCTTGGTATCGAGTACCACAGATACGCAGTATTTT.

The J gene is TRBJ2-5, the V gene TRBV29-1; D might be TRBD1 (6 bases). CDR3 size: 12 residues. The V gene lost 6 bases and the J gene lost 5 bases, with 13 bases spanning the gap. Germline V lookup: CDR1 SQVTM, CDR2 ANQGSEA. The CDR3 is CSVLQGSETQYF. CDR3 nucleotide sequence: TGCAGCGTCTTACAGGGATCGGAGACCCAGTACTTC.

The chain couples TRBV12-3 or TRBV12-4 to TRBJ2-7; D gene ambiguous. With 2 bases removed from V and 7 bases from J, the gap between germline ends came to 15 bases. This CDR3 comprises 14 residues. The CDR3 coding sequence is TGTGCCAGCAGTTTACCAGGTGGAAAGAAAGAGCAGTACTTC. As protein: CASSLPGGKKEQYF.

The CDR3 here is CASSFEVNYGYTF. CDR3 bases: TGCGCCAGCAGCTTCGAAGTTAACTATGGCTACACCTTC. The J gene is TRBJ1-2, the V gene TRBV5-1; D remains ambiguous. The CDR3 sequence is 13 residues long. V gave up 2 bases and J gave up 1 base, with 6 bases separating them. The germline gives CDR1 SGHRS, CDR2 YFSETQ.

This clonotype showed up just a few times. The gene calls are TRBV6-2 or TRBV6-3 and TRBJ1-2; D uncertain. CDR1 MNHEY and CDR2 SVGEGT come from the germline V gene. The CDR3 is 12 residues long. V dropped 7 bases and J dropped 6 bases, with 12 bases sitting between them. The DNA of the CDR3 is TGTGCCAGCAAGAACAGAGCGGATGGCTACACCTTC. This codes for CASKNRADGYTF.

In its sample, this clonotype was seen a few times. The chain has TRBV4-1 and TRBJ2-6; 7 bases are shared with TRBD2. The ends lost 4 bases at V and 2 bases at J; junction bases unmatched: 8. Germline-derived CDR1 and CDR2 are MGHRA and YSYEKL. The CDR3 has 17 residues. This chain's CDR3 is CASSRGGMVAGANVLTF. CDR3 nucleotides: TGCGCCAGCAGCCGCGGGGGTATGGTAGCTGGGGCCAACGTCCTGACTTTC.

V and J are TRBV12-3 or TRBV12-4 and TRBJ2-5; D is undetermined. The V end lost 3 bases, the J end lost 7 bases, and 12 bases lay between the germline ends. The CDR3 consists of 13 residues. CDR3 region: CASSLTSGRTQYF. The CDR3, as DNA: TGTGCCAGCAGTTTGACCTCGGGTCGGACCCAGTACTTC.